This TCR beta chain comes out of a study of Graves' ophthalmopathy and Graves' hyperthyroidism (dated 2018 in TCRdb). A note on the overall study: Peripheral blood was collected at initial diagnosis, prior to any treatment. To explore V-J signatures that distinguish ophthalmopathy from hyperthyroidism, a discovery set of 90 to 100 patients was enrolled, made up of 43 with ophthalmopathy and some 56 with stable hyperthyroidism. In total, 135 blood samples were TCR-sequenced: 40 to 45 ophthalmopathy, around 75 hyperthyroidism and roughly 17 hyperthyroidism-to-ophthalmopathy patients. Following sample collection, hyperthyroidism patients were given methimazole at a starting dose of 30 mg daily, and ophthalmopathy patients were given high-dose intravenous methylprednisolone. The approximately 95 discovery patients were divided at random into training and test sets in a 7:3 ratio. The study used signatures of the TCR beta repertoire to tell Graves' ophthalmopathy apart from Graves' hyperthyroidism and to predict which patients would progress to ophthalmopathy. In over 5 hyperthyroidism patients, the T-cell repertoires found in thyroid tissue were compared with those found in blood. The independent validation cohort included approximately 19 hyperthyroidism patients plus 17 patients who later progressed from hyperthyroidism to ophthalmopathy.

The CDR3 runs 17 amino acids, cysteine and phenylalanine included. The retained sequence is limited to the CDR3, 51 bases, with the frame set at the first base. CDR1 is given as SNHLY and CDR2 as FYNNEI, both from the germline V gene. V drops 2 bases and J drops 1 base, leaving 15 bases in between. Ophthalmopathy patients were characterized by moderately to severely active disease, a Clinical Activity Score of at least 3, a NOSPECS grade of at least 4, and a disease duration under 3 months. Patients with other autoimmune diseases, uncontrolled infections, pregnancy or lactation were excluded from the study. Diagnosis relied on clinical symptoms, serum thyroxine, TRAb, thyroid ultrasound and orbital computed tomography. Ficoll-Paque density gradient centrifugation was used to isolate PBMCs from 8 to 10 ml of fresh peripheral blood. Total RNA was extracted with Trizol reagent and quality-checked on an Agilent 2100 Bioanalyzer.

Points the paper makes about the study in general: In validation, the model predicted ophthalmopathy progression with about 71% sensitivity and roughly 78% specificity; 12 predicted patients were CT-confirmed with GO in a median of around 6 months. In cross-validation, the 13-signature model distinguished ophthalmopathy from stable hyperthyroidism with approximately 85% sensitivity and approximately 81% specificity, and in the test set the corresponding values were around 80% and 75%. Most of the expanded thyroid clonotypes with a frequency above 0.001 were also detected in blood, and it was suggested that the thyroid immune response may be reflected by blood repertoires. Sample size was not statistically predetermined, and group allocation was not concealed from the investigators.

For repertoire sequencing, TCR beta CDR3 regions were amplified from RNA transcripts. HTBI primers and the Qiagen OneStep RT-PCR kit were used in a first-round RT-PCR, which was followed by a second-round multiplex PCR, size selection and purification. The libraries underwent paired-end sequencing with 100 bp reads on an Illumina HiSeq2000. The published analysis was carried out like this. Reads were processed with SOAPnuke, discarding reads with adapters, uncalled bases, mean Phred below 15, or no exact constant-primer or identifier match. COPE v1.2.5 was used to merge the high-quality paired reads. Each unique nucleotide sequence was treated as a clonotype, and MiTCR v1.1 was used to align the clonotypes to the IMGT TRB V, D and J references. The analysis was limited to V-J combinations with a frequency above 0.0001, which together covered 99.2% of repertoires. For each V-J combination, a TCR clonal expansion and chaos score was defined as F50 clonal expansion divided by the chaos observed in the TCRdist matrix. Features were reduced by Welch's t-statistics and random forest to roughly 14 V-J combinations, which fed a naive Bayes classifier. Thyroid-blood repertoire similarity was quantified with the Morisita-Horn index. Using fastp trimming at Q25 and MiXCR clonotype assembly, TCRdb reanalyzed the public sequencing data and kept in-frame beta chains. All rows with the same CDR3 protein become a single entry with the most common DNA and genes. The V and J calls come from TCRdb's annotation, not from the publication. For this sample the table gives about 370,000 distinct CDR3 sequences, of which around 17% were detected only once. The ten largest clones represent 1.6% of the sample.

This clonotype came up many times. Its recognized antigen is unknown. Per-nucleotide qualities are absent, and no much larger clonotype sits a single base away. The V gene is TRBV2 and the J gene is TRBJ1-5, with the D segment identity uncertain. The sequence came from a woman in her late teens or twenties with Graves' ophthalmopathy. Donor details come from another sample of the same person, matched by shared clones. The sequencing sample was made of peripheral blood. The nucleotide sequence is TGTGCCAGCAGTGAATCGTTACATGTAGACAGCAATCAGCCCCAGCATTTT. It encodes CASSESLHVDSNQPQHF.